This TCR beta chain was profiled in a study of cytomegalovirus exposure and HLA in healthy donors (TCRdb year 2017). About the investigation overall: An earlier analysis of approximately 550 of the donors reported roughly 300 Gb of sequence data and about 100 million unique TCR beta sequences from approximately 180 million T cells. The study was designed to test whether signatures of past pathogen exposure could be identified by cataloging public T cell receptors. Using immunosequencing, the study profiled T cell repertoires from fewer than 700 subjects and related those repertoires to cytomegalovirus serostatus. A later genetic analysis used genome-wide SNP genotypes for about three fifths of the roughly 700 donors, treating that subset as a discovery cohort. Every repertoire in the discovery cohort had been generated on one and the same sequencing platform. Typing coverage varied by locus: roughly 629-630 donors for A, B, C, DRB1 and DQB1; under 550 for DQA1; more than 600 for DPA1; 450 to 480 for DPB1. Approximately 310 gigabases of sequencing data and some 85 million unique TCR sequences were included in an early release covering over 600 HLA-typed donors. An earlier analysis of fewer than 750 of the donors used high-throughput TCR beta sequencing to judge whether each TCR beta V gene segment behaved as functional or pseudogenic. Four to six DR-DQ haplotypes were handled as single units for association and clustering, since linkage in the cohort was strong. Of the 398 genotyped donors, 81% fell in the genetic ancestry cluster associated with self-reported Caucasian donors. To predict cytomegalovirus infection status, the study brought together high-throughput TCR immunosequencing, statistical association of individual TCRs with disease status, and machine learning. In a later analysis, previously published TCR beta repertoires from 550 to 700 donors were re-analyzed and high-resolution HLA genotyping was added so that TCR occurrence patterns could be studied. Rather than using new phenotypic data, the later analysis identified candidate immune exposures from TCR beta sequences and from how often those sequences occurred across donors. Donor age, sex, ethnicity and CMV serostatus were compiled together with the repertoire data. HLA typing included class I and class II loci at four-digit resolution. On average, about 240,000 unique TCR beta nucleotide sequences were sequenced per donor among a few hundred genotyped donors of the cohort, with 15% to 20% of those sequences being non-productive. In addition to the first cohort of approximately 650 subjects, a separate validation cohort of approximately 110 different subjects was used. On the study overall, not on this receptor specifically: In the study, about 150 TCR beta chains were listed as associated with cytomegalovirus. A group of highly shared sequence variants was considered likely to be a technical artifact of the sequencing pipeline. In a later genetic analysis, a missense DCLRE1C variant was associated with V-gene and J-gene trimming of TCR beta chains, and the association was replicated in an independent cohort. According to a later analysis, TCR association rates differed among HLA loci, with DRB1 alleles showing the most associated TCRs and HLA-C alleles showing the fewest. Several of the top co-occurrence clusters appeared to be linked to parvovirus B19, influenza, CMV and Epstein-Barr virus, according to a later analysis. According to the authors, the approach could potentially be generalized to other disease states and immunological phenotypes. A few of the identified cytomegalovirus-associated TCR beta chains were confirmed in vitro to be specific for cytomegalovirus antigens. A later analysis found that HLA-associated TCR beta chains were more clonally expanded and had lower generation probabilities than equally common non-associated chains. Because counts were too low, approximately 15 rarely observed V segments, including chromosome 9 orphons, were excluded from the earlier analysis of some 540 of the donors. Linkage disequilibrium might explain the correlated functional status among segregating V segments, but an unknown experimental factor could not be excluded. In an earlier analysis of some 540 of the donors, most TCR beta V segments appeared in productive rearrangements about 87% or about 30% of the time, broadly matching IMGT annotations. Cytomegalovirus status was reported to be diagnosed by the classifier with high specificity and sensitivity in both the original and validation cohorts. Compared with the roughly 670-donor mean, donors in an Asian-associated ancestry cluster had fewer N-insertions in productive TCRs, according to a later genetic analysis. In this cohort, only TCR beta chains were sequenced, and detectable features were limited by the absence of alpha or paired-chain data. Because some donors lacked HLA typing at each locus, the association tests relied only on the typed subset. The only immune exposure information available for the cohort was CMV serostatus. A later analysis associated about 17,000 TCR beta sequences with specific HLA alleles at a false discovery rate of 0.05. Most TCR sequences were seen in very few donors, while some public TCRs were found in many individuals. A further reported finding was that TCR beta sequences accurately predicted the HLA-A and HLA-B alleles for most subjects in the first cohort. Because the 87-base-pair reads could not distinguish some IMGT-functional V segments, including TRBV6-2 and TRBV6-3, those segments were excluded. Strong co-occurrence of HLA alleles, especially DR and DQ, made assigning TCR associations to individual alleles difficult. According to a later analysis, most CMV-associated TCR beta chains appeared to be HLA-restricted, and the HLA associations seemed to be driven largely by CMV exposure. Sequencing depth was assumed to be roughly uniform across donors in the presence/absence analyses, though that assumption may not hold.

This clone was found a few times. Its recognized antigen is unknown. No base quality values were provided; no much bigger clone lies one nucleotide off. The protocol used for the library was the immunoSEQ multiplex PCR assay. For the multiplex PCR, a mixture combining 60 forward primers for TCR Vbeta segments and 13 reverse primers for TCR Jbeta segments was used. The CDR3 region of rearranged TCR beta genes was amplified from genomic DNA with a multiplex PCR assay. Amplified TCR beta libraries were sequenced as 87-base-pair reads on the Illumina HiSeq System. For the original study's pipeline: A later analysis counted 65 million to 90 million unique TCR beta chains across the 666 repertoires, and around 9.9 million of these chains were shared by at least two donors. Raw reads were error-corrected and collapsed into unique sequences by a nearest-neighbor algorithm in which closely related sequences were merged to remove PCR and sequencing errors. To assign V, D and J gene segments, CDR3 sequences were aligned to IMGT reference sequences. For a sequence to be retained, a match of at least six nucleotides to both a V gene segment and a J gene segment was required. A rearrangement was called productive if the CDR3 had no stop codons and remained in frame with V and J, and every other rearrangement was called non-productive. CDR3 was defined according to IMGT convention as the region running from the second conserved V-encoded cysteine to the conserved J-encoded phenylalanine. In an earlier analysis of around 540 of the donors, sequences lacking an unambiguous match to a single V gene segment were excluded. In an earlier analysis of a few hundred of the donors, a V segment was called functional when productive rearrangements were above 56.7%, and segregating when the standard deviation between donors exceeded 5%. A statistical classification framework was developed to diagnose cytomegalovirus status using the catalog of TCR beta chain sequences. V and J gene assignment, in a later analysis, came from comparing TCR nucleotide sequences with IMGT/GENE-DB human TR gene sequences. Using the TCRdist pipeline, a later analysis assigned CDR3 sequences along with most-parsimonious VDJ recombination scenarios. A later analysis defined each TCR beta chain by its CDR3 amino acid sequence plus V-gene family, and excluded reads lacking a unique V-gene family. As a way to deal with suspected cross-contamination and a sequencing artifact, a later analysis dropped roughly 620 nucleotide sequences that were highly shared and had low generation probability. In a later analysis, a clonal expansion index was calculated for each public chain from normalized within-repertoire ranks of inferred template counts. Generation probabilities in a later analysis came from a VDJ recombination model fitted to out-of-frame rearrangements, and those results were checked against IGoR. In a later analysis, hypergeometric tests were used to score TCR-TCR, TCR-HLA and TCR-CMV co-occurrence, with a repertoire-size bias correction applied to TCR pairs. False discovery rates were estimated in a later analysis by permuting HLA or CMV assignments 20 times. In a later analysis, co-occurring TCRs were grouped with DBSCAN, and TCRdist sequence similarity was added when clustering was performed within HLA-allele-positive subsets. For co-occurrence clustering, repertoires with fewer than 30,000 or more than 120,000 public chains were excluded, along with roughly 5 repertoires with anomalous nucleotide sharing. In its TCRdb copy, this immuneACCESS table keeps in-frame sequences only and misses some clones. Where compared with another copy, unresolved V genes explain less than half of these, and the others have no known cause. Clonal size and the V and J genes are those of that table, whereas D and trimming came from the DNA. This sample is represented by 97,000 or so clones; about 62% of them were singletons. The ten largest make up over 4% of the sample.

In total, 666 healthy bone marrow donors made up the cohort. At the time of sampling, every cohort member was nominally healthy, though immune exposures that went unrecorded were likely present. CMV serostatus was positive for about 300 and negative for about 50% of the roughly 700 cohort members, and was not recorded for this donor. A peripheral blood sample was provided by each donor, and peripheral blood mononuclear cells were used for TCR beta sequencing. Genomic DNA was extracted from the blood cell samples with the Qiagen DNeasy Blood Extraction Kit. The germline V gene (reference sequence) gives CDR1 as MNHNY and CDR2 as SVGAGI. The CDR3 has 15 amino acids, counting the end cysteine and phenylalanine. Just CDR3 DNA is preserved here, 45 bases in frame from base 1.

The clonotype originates from a human donor in good health. The rearrangement joined TRBV6-6 to TRBJ2-5; TRBD1 aligns with 12 central bases. The end of the DNA fits TRBJ2-7 better, so the J call may be wrong. What was sequenced was PBMCs. The CDR3 protein: CASRPGTGGGYEQYF. The DNA sequence reads TGTGCCAGCAGACCCGGGACAGGGGGCGGTTACGAGCAGTACTTC.